Sequencing of this T cell receptor beta chain was carried out in a study of OX40 agonist ivuxolimab in advanced cancers. Turning to the study itself: Patients' therapy was ivuxolimab, an antibody that acts as an agonist of OX40 (CD134). The diagnoses of dose-escalation patients were hepatocellular carcinoma, melanoma, renal cell or head and neck cancer.

TCRdb's copy holds only in-frame clones and misses some; the assay was immunoSEQ multiplex PCR. The sample lists around 68,000 clones; roughly nine tenths were seen once. Study conclusions and caveats: Some nonresponders additionally presented with little normalized T-cell clonal expansion. Clonal expansion was seen in CD4+ and CD8+ blood T cells by week 6 at 0.1 to 3.0 mg/kg.

Concerning this clone itself: Its antigen remains unknown.

This CDR3 contains 15 residues. J is TRBJ2-2 and V is TRBV12-2; TRBD1, the table's D call, was not compared with the DNA. TRBV12-2 is designated a pseudogene. Sequences were derived from CD4+ or CD8+ T cells sorted from blood, sampled in a trial of the OX40 agonist ivuxolimab. The TCR comes from an adult with an advanced solid tumor such as melanoma, head and neck, liver or kidney cancer. This CDR3 is CASRLVYRATGELFF. CDR3 nucleotide sequence: TGTGCAAGTCGCTTAGTTTACAGGGCCACCGGGGAGCTGTTTTTT.